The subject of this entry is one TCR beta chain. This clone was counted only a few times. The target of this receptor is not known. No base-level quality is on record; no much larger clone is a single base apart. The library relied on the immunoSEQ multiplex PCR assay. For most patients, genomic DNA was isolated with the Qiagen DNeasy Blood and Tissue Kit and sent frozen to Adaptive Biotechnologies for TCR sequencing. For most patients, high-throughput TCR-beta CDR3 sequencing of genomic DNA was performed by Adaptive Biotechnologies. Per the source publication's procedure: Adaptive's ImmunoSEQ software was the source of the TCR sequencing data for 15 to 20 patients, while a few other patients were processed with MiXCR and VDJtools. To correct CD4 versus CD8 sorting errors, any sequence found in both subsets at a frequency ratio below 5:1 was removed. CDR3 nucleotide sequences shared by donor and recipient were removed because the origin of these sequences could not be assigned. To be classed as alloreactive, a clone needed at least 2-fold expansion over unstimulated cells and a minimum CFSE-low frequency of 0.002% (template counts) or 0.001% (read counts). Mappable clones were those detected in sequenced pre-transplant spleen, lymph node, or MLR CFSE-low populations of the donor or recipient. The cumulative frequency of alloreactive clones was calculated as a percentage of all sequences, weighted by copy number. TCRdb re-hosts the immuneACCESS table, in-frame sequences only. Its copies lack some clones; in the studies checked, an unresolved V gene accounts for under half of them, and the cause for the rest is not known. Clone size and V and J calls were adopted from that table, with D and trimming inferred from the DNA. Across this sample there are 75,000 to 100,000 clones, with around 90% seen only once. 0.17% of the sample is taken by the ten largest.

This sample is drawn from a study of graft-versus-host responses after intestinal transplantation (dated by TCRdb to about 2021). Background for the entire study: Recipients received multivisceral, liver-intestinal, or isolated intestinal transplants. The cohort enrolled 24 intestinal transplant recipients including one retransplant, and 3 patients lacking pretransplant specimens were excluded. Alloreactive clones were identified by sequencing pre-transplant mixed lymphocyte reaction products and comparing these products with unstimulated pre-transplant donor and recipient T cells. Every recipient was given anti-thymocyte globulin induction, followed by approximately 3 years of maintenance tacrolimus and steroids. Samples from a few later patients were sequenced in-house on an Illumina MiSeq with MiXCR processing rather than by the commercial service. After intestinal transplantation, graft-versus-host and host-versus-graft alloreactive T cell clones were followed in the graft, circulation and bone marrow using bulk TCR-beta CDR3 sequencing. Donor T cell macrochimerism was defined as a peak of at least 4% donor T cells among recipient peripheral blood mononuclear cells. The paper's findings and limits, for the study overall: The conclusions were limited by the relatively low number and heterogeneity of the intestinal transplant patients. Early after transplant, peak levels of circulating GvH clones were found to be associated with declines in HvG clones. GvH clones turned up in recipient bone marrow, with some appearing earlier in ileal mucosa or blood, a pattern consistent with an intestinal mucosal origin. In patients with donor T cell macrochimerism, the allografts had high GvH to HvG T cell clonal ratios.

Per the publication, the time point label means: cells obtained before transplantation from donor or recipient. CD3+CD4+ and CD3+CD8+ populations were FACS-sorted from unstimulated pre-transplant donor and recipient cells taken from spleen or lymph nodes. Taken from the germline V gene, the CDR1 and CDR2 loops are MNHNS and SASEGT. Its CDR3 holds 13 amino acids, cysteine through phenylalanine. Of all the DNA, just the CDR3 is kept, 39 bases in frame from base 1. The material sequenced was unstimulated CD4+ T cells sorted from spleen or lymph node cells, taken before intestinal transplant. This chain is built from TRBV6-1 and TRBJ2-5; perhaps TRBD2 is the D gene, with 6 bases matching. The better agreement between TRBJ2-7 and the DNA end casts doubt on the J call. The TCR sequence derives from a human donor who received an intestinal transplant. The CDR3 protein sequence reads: CASGRGPSYEQYF. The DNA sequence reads TGTGCCAGCGGGCGGGGACCCTCCTACGAGCAGTACTTC.